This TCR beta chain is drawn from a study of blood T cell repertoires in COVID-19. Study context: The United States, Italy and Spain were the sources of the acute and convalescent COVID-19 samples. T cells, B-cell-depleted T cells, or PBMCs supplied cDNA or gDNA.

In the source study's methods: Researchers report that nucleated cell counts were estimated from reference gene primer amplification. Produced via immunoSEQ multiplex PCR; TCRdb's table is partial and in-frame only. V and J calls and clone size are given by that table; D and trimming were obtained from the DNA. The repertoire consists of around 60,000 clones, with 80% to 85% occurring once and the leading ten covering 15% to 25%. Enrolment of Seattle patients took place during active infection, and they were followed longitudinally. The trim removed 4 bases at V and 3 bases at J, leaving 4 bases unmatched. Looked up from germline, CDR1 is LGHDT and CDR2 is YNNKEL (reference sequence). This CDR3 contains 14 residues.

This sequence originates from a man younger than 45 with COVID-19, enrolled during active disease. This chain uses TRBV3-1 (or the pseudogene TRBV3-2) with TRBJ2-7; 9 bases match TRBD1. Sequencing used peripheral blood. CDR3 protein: CASSPLGQGYEQYF. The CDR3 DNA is TGTGCCAGCAGCCCATTGGGACAGGGCTACGAGCAGTACTTC.